The T cell receptor beta chain described here comes from a study of blood T cells in healthy people across ages. Points from the study as a whole: With naive T cell percentage, TCR beta diversity showed a strong correlation.

A second PCR of 7 to 11 cycles used a sample-barcoded 5' primer and a J-beta primer mix. TCRdb re-called the 5' RACE reads with MiXCR, one entry per CDR3 protein. The sample carries about 1,600,000 distinct CDR3 sequences, approximately 42% recorded once. On this clonotype itself: Antigen: not known.

The sample comprised blood. The clonotype comes from a woman between 18 and 30 years old in good health.

The CDR3 region is CASSSSGRKTGELFF. The CDR3 bases are TGTGCCAGCAGCTCTAGCGGGAGGAAGACCGGGGAGCTGTTTTTT. The chain has TRBV7-9 and TRBJ2-2; 11 bases line up with TRBD2. Per germline, CDR1 SEHNR and CDR2 FQNEAQ (reference sequence). The CDR3 spans 15 residues. The ends lost 4 bases at V and 5 bases at J; junction bases unmatched: 3.